These T cell receptor beta chains were read from a single sample in a study of shared clonotypes between healthy human individuals. This table comes from immunoSEQ multiplex PCR, and its TCRdb copy is limited to in-frame clones, with some not included. The repertoire holds 300,000 to 400,000 clones, around 86% seen once, with roughly 15% in the top ten. Sequencing was done on a sample of memory CD8+ T cells sorted from blood. These TCRs come from a man younger than 30 in good health. CDR3s include the opening cysteine and the closing phenylalanine or tryptophan. D genes are given only for firm matches. Rows give clone size only sometimes, using once, few, many, or a class for an expanded clone.

V gene: TRBV4-1; J gene: TRBJ2-3; clone size: .; D gene: TRBD2; CDR3 DNA: TGCGCCAGCAGCCAAGGCTTAGCGGGAGGTATTTGGGACACAGATACGCAGTATTTT; CDR3 protein: CASSQGLAGGIWDTDTQYF
V gene: TRBV7-9; J gene: TRBJ2-3; clone size: .; D gene: .; CDR3 DNA: TGTGCCAGCAGCTCAACTACCACAGATACGCAGTATTTT; CDR3 protein: CASSSTTTDTQYF
V gene: TRBV28; J gene: TRBJ2-7; clone size: .; D gene: TRBD1; CDR3 DNA: TGTGCCAGCAGCCCCGGACAGGGGAGCTACGAGCAGTACTTC; CDR3 protein: CASSPGQGSYEQYF
V gene: TRBV9; J gene: TRBJ1-1; clone size: .; D gene: .; CDR3 DNA: TGTGCCAGCAGCGTCGGAGGGTTAAAGACTGAAGCTTTCTTT; CDR3 protein: CASSVGGLKTEAFF
V gene: TRBV5-1; J gene: TRBJ2-7; clone size: .; D gene: .; CDR3 DNA: TGCGCCAGCAGGGCCAGGGGTGTAGAGCAGTACTTC; CDR3 protein: CASRARGVEQYF
V gene: TRBV4-1; J gene: TRBJ1-1; clone size: .; D gene: .; CDR3 DNA: TGCGCCAGCAGCCCGCCCTATTTCACTGAAGCTTTCTTT; CDR3 protein: CASSPPYFTEAFF
V gene: TRBV7-9; J gene: TRBJ2-5; clone size: .; D gene: .; CDR3 DNA: TGTGCCAGCAGCGAGACAACAGGGAAGCAAGAGACCCAGTACTTC; CDR3 protein: CASSETTGKQETQYF
V gene: TRBV27; J gene: TRBJ2-5; clone size: .; D gene: .; CDR3 DNA: TGTGCCAGCAGTGGGTGGGGCCAGACCCAGTACTTC; CDR3 protein: CASSGWGQTQYF
V gene: TRBV5-1; J gene: TRBJ2-7; clone size: .; D gene: TRBD1; CDR3 DNA: TGCGCCAGCAGCTTGCGTGGGCAGGGGGTCGGGTACGAGCAGTACTTC; CDR3 protein: CASSLRGQGVGYEQYF
V gene: TRBV2; J gene: TRBJ1-2; clone size: .; D gene: TRBD1; CDR3 DNA: TGTGCCAGCAGTACCCCCGGGACAGGGGATGGCTACACCTTC; CDR3 protein: CASSTPGTGDGYTF
V gene: TRBV5-6; J gene: TRBJ1-2; clone size: once; D gene: .; CDR3 DNA: TGTGCCAGCAGCGACGCCGGGGCATTTTCATCCTATGGCTACACCTTC; CDR3 protein: CASSDAGAFSSYGYTF
V gene: TRBV7-9; J gene: TRBJ2-7; clone size: .; D gene: .; CDR3 DNA: TGTGCCAGCAGCCATCTGGACAACGAGCAGTACTTC; CDR3 protein: CASSHLDNEQYF
V gene: TRBV6-1; J gene: TRBJ2-7; clone size: .; D gene: .; CDR3 DNA: TGTGCCAGCAGTGAAATCGGCAGGCGGTACGAGCAGTACTTC; CDR3 protein: CASSEIGRRYEQYF
V gene: TRBV6-1; J gene: TRBJ2-7; clone size: .; D gene: TRBD1; CDR3 DNA: TGTGCCAGCACATACAGGGGGGTATCCTACGAGCAGTACTTC; CDR3 protein: CASTYRGVSYEQYF
V gene: TRBV6-1; J gene: TRBJ2-3; clone size: .; D gene: TRBD2; CDR3 DNA: TGTGCCAGCAGTTGGCGGGAGCAAACAGATACGCAGTATTTT; CDR3 protein: CASSWREQTDTQYF
V gene: TRBV13; J gene: TRBJ1-4; clone size: .; D gene: TRBD1; CDR3 DNA: TGTGCCAGCAAGTCACCGGCCTTGACCGGGACAGGGGAAAATCGGTTTTTT; CDR3 protein: CASKSPALTGTGENRFF
V gene: TRBV13; J gene: TRBJ1-2; clone size: .; D gene: .; CDR3 DNA: TGTGCCAGCAGCTTAGGCCTCATTACCGGGATGAACTATGGCTACACCTTC; CDR3 protein: CASSLGLITGMNYGYTF
V gene: TRBV10-3; J gene: TRBJ1-2; clone size: .; D gene: .; CDR3 DNA: TGTGCCATCAGTGAGTCCTCAATCACAGAAAACTATGGCTACACCTTC; CDR3 protein: CAISESSITENYGYTF
V gene: TRBV5-4; J gene: TRBJ2-3; clone size: .; D gene: .; CDR3 DNA: TGTGCCAGCAGCTTGGCCGCGGACTTGCGGGATACGCAGTATTTT; CDR3 protein: CASSLAADLRDTQYF
V gene: TRBV6-5; J gene: TRBJ1-4; clone size: .; D gene: .; CDR3 DNA: TGTGCCACACGACACGATCCTGAAAAACTGTTTTTT; CDR3 protein: CATRHDPEKLFF
V gene: TRBV7-2; J gene: TRBJ2-2; clone size: .; D gene: .; CDR3 DNA: TGTGCCACCCATGAGGGAGTTGGCACCGGGGAGCTGTTTTTT; CDR3 protein: CATHEGVGTGELFF
V gene: TRBV5-1; J gene: TRBJ2-1; clone size: .; D gene: .; CDR3 DNA: TGCGCCAGCAGCTTTGACAGGAACTACAATGAGCAGTTCTTC; CDR3 protein: CASSFDRNYNEQFF
V gene: TRBV5-6; J gene: TRBJ2-3; clone size: .; D gene: .; CDR3 DNA: TGTGCCAGCAGCTTTTGGACTGCCACAGATACGCAGTATTTT; CDR3 protein: CASSFWTATDTQYF